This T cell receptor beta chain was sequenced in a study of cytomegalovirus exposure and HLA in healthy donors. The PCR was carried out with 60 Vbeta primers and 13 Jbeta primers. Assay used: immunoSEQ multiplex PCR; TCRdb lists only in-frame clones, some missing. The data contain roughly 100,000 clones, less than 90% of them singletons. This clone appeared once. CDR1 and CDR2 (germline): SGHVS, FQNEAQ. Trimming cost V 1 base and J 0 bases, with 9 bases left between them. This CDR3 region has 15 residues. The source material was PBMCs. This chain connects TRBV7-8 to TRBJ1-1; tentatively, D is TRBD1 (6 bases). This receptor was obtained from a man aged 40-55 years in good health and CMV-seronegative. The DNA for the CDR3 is TGTGCCAGCAGCTTAGAGCGGACAGTGAACACTGAAGCTTTCTTT. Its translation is CASSLERTVNTEAFF.